The 8 T cell receptor beta chains below come from one sample, sequenced in a study of CD8+ T cells in alopecia areata. Noted treatment: oral pan-JAK inhibitor, 5-10 mg twice daily. Once RNA had been extracted, it was reverse transcribed into cDNA to act as the sequencing template. Generated by immunoSEQ multiplex PCR, the TCRdb table keeps only in-frame clones and is missing some. The table has some 220,000 clones, more than 45% seen once. The material was CD4+ T cells sorted from blood, obtained at week 4, from a patient treated with tofacitinib. All receptors derive from a human donor with alopecia areata.

The genes are TRBV10-3 and TRBJ2-2, with D hard to call. CDR3 size: 12 residues. Per the germline V gene, CDR1 is ENHRY and CDR2 is SYGVKD. Trimming cost V 3 bases and J 8 bases, with 7 bases left between them. The CDR3 nucleotides are TGTGCCATCAGTGAAGGGATAGGGGAGCTGTTTTTT. This sequence encodes CAISEGIGELFF.

The J gene is TRBJ1-5, the V gene TRBV7-2; the D gene is possibly TRBD1 (5 bases). The CDR3 length is 15 residues. V lost 4 bases to trimming and J lost 0 bases, with 10 bases between them. CDR1 and CDR2 (germline): SGHTA, FQGNSA. The CDR3 DNA reads as TGTGCCAGCAGCTCGACGGGGGATAGCAATCAGCCCCAGCATTTT. Translated, it gives CASSSTGDSNQPQHF.

The J gene is TRBJ1-1, the V gene TRBV30; no clear D gene. Germline V gene sequence: CDR1 GTSNPN, CDR2 SVGIG (reference sequence). The germline V and J ends were trimmed by 4 bases and 1 base, with 10 bases remaining between them. The CDR3 extends over 13 amino acids. The CDR3 DNA reads TGTGCCTGGACACAACAAAAGAACACTGAAGCTTTCTTT. It yields the protein CAWTQQKNTEAFF.

This chain links TRBV30 with TRBJ2-7; 10 bases map to TRBD2. The CDR3 covers 17 residues. CDR1 and CDR2 from the germline V gene are GTSNPN and SVGIG (reference sequence). V dropped 7 bases and J dropped 0; count of bases not matched to a gene: 15. As DNA, the CDR3 is TGTGCCTTTAGCCGGAGCGGGGGGGCCCAAACCTCCTACGAGCAGTACTTC. Amino acids: CAFSRSGGAQTSYEQYF.

In its sample, this clone was seen a few times. V usage is TRBV9 and J usage is TRBJ2-3, with TRBD1 as a possible D gene (6 bases). The length of the CDR3 is 16 residues. Trimming removed 0 bases at V and 1 base at J, with 12 bases between. Germline loops: CDR1 SGDLS, CDR2 YYNGEE. This chain's CDR3 is CASSVGVWTGTDTQYF. CDR3 in DNA: TGTGCCAGCAGCGTAGGTGTGTGGACAGGCACAGATACGCAGTATTTT. The whole variable domain, filled in from reference TRBV9 and TRBJ2-3, reads DSGVTQTPKHLITATGQRVTLRCSPRSGDLSVYWYQQSLDQGLQFLIQYYNGEERAKGNILERFSAQQFPDLHSELNLSSLELGDSALYFCASSVGVWTGTDTQYFGPGTRLTVL.

The rearrangement joins TRBV29-1 to TRBJ1-1; weak D call: TRBD1 (5 bases). This CDR3 comprises 13 residues. Germline-derived CDR1 and CDR2 are SQVTM and ANQGSEA. V lost 3 bases to trimming and J lost 8 bases, with 16 bases between them. The CDR3 loop reads CSVDRPARDEAFF. In DNA form, the CDR3 reads TGCAGCGTTGATCGGCCCGCCCGGGACGAAGCTTTCTTT.

CDR3 DNA: TGTGCTAGTGGTTTGGCCCGGGGACAGGGGAAGATCGAGCAGTACTTC. Encoded protein: CASGLARGQGKIEQYF. The chain combines TRBV12-5 with TRBJ2-7; 10 bases align to TRBD1. Germline V lookup: CDR1 LGHNT, CDR2 FRNRAP. There are 16 residues in the CDR3. Germline trimming cut 1 base from V and 6 bases from J; bases unmatched to any gene: 9.

The chain carries TRBV30 and TRBJ2-7; D might be TRBD1 or TRBD2, each matching 6 bases. V shed 3 bases and J shed 5 bases, with 11 bases lying between them. Germline CDR1 is GTSNPN and CDR2 is SVGIG (reference sequence). The CDR3 is 12 residues long. This chain's CDR3 is CAWSGGGNEQYF. The CDR3, as DNA: TGTGCCTGGAGCGGAGGGGGAAACGAGCAGTACTTC.